This TCR beta chain was identified in a study of cytomegalovirus exposure and HLA in healthy donors. PCR was performed using 60 Vbeta and 13 Jbeta primers. Produced via immunoSEQ multiplex PCR; TCRdb's table is partial and in-frame only. The sample shows 150,000 to 200,000 clones, approximately 79% of them seen only once. This clonotype originated in a human donor in good health. The specimen was PBMCs.

Here the CDR3 reads CASSRVGLAFNEQFF. The CDR3 nucleotides read TGCGCCAGCAGCCGGGTGGGACTAGCGTTCAATGAGCAGTTCTTC. The V call is TRBV5-1, the J call TRBJ2-1, with 10 nucleotides matching TRBD2. Germline lookup yields CDR1 SGHRS and CDR2 YFSETQ. This CDR3 region has 15 residues. The junction had 7 bases not matched to a gene; V was cut back by 4 bases and J by 6 bases.